The 2 T cell receptor beta chains below were found in one sample sequenced in a study of long-term antiretroviral therapy in people with HIV. Researchers report immunoSEQ v3.0 was run at survey level. The protocol was immunoSEQ multiplex PCR, while the TCRdb copy is restricted to in-frame clones and leaves out a portion. The table includes fewer than 25,000 clones, 85% to 90% detected once. Material: unsorted PBMCs, obtained 2.3 years after starting antiretroviral therapy. The source is a man in his 60s with HIV.

The J gene is TRBJ2-7, the V gene TRBV28, with D possibly matching TRBD1 (6 bases). The ends were cut back, 6 bases at V and 2 bases at J, with 14 bases in the middle. CDR1 MDHEN and CDR2 SYDVKM come from the germline V gene. The CDR3 runs 14 residues. CDR3 nucleotide sequence: TGTGCCAGCAGCTCCCCGACAGGTACCTACGAGCAGTACTTC. Translation: CASSSPTGTYEQYF. The whole variable domain, remainder taken from reference TRBV28 and TRBJ2-7, is DVKVTQSSRYLVKRTGEKVFLECVQDMDHENMFWYRQDPGLGLRLIYFSYDVKMKEKGDIPEGYSVSREKKERFSLILESASTNQTSMYLCASSSPTGTYEQYFGPGTRLTVT.

This clone was found a few times. This sequence joins TRBV19 and TRBJ2-7, with TRBD1 as a possible D gene (5 bases). Trimming stripped 3 bases from V and 3 bases from J, with 12 bases between. In germline, CDR1 is LNHDA, CDR2 SQIVND (reference sequence). The CDR3 is made up of 14 amino acids. In DNA, the CDR3 is TGTGCCAGTAGTATGAGGCCAGGGCTCTACGAGCAGTACTTC. It is translated as CASSMRPGLYEQYF.